The 26 T cell receptor beta chains below all came from one sample that was sequenced in a study of OX40 agonist ivuxolimab in advanced cancers. This table comes from immunoSEQ multiplex PCR, and its TCRdb copy is limited to in-frame clones, with some not included. The sample has 74,000 or so clones; 93% are singletons. The sample in question was CD4+ or CD8+ T cells sorted from blood, obtained in a trial of the OX40 agonist ivuxolimab. The source is an adult with an advanced solid tumor such as melanoma, head and neck, liver or kidney cancer.

V is TRBV5-6 and J is TRBJ2-3; D is uncertain. Germline V gene sequence: CDR1 SGHDT, CDR2 YYEEEE. Trimming cost V 2 bases and J 6 bases, with 4 bases left between them. The CDR3 runs 11 residues. CDR3 sequence: CASSFYDTQYF. The DNA for the CDR3 is TGTGCCAGCAGCTTTTACGATACGCAGTATTTT.

The chain links TRBV7-9 to TRBJ2-2; weak D call: TRBD1 (6 bases). Between the trimmed V and J ends, which lost 5 bases and 9 bases, there was a span of 25 bases. CDR3 length: 17 amino acids. Germline V gene sequence: CDR1 SEHNR, CDR2 FQNEAQ (reference sequence). In nucleotides, the CDR3 is TGTGCCAGCAGCCTCCCAGGGGCAGTCCTAGTCCCGCGGGAGCTGTTTTTT. The encoded protein is CASSLPGAVLVPRELFF.

The chain combines TRBV28 with TRBJ2-7; D gene uncertain. Germline lookup yields CDR1 MDHEN and CDR2 SYDVKM. The germline V and J ends were trimmed by 2 bases and 3 bases, with 11 bases remaining between them. This CDR3 has 14 residues. CDR3 sequence (DNA): TGTGCCAGCAGTTTACTCGCCCTAGTCTACGAGCAGTACTTC. This codes for CASSLLALVYEQYF.

This sequence joins TRBV5-6 and TRBJ1-2, with D possibly matching TRBD1 (5 bases). This CDR3 region has 12 residues. With 6 bases removed from V and 4 bases from J, the gap between germline ends came to 10 bases. CDR1 and CDR2 from the germline V gene are SGHDT and YYEEEE. The CDR3 is CASTGVGYGYTF. CDR3 in DNA: TGTGCCAGCACGGGGGTGGGCTATGGCTACACCTTC.

The CDR3 DNA reads as TGCGCCAGCAGCCAAGAGGTTTCCAGGGAGAATTATGAAAAACTGTTTTTT. Encoded protein: CASSQEVSRENYEKLFF. This rearrangement joins TRBV4-3 to TRBJ1-4; TRBD1 is a possible D gene (5 bases). This CDR3 region has 17 residues. V lost 0 bases to trimming and J lost 6 bases, with 17 bases between them. Germline assignment: CDR1 LGHNA and CDR2 YSLEER.

This clone has only a few counts. CDR3 sequence (DNA): TGCGCCAGCAGCCTTGGGACGTCAGGGGCCGCCTACGAGCAGTACTTC. This sequence encodes CASSLGTSGAAYEQYF. The chain joins TRBV4-1 to TRBJ2-7; tentatively, D is TRBD1 (6 bases). Germline V CDR1 and CDR2: MGHRA, YSYEKL. The V gene lost 4 bases and the J gene lost 2 bases, with 18 bases spanning the gap. This CDR3 is built from 16 residues.

The J gene is TRBJ2-1, the V gene TRBV4-1, with TRBD2 identical over 12 bases. V shed 0 bases and J 0 bases; nucleotides not matched to a gene: 12. Germline V lookup: CDR1 MGHRA, CDR2 YSYEKL. The CDR3 runs 21 residues. The CDR3 here is CASSQDPLGLAGLSSYNEQFF. The CDR3 bases are TGCGCCAGCAGCCAAGATCCCCTTGGACTAGCGGGGTTGAGCTCCTACAATGAGCAGTTCTTC.

V usage is TRBV25-1 and J usage is TRBJ1-1; D call uncertain. V lost 4 bases and J 4 bases, leaving 22 bases between the germline ends. The CDR3 is made up of 17 amino acids. The germline V gene encodes CDR1 MGHDK and CDR2 SYGVNS. The CDR3 DNA follows: TGTGCCAGCAGTGCCCTCCACTTCGGAGGCCGCGGCACTGAAGCTTTCTTT. It yields the protein CASSALHFGGRGTEAFF.

The chain carries TRBV12-5 and TRBJ2-6; D might be TRBD1 (5 bases). V lost 0 bases and J lost 2, with 11 bases in between. Germline assignment: CDR1 LGHNT and CDR2 FRNRAP. The CDR3 sequence is 17 residues long. The CDR3 region has the DNA TGTGCTAGTGGTTTGGTCCTAGAAGGGGCTGGGGCCAACGTCCTGACTTTC. Encoded protein: CASGLVLEGAGANVLTF.

Regarding this clone: This CDR3 is also generated by other DNA sequences in the sample. The V gene is TRBV10-3, the J gene TRBJ1-1; D is unclear. V lost 4 bases and J 1 base, leaving 4 bases between the germline ends. The CDR3 totals 12 residues. Germline V gene data show CDR1 as ENHRY and CDR2 as SYGVKD. CDR3 in amino acids: CAISAANTEAFF. The CDR3, as DNA: TGTGCCATCAGTGCCGCGAACACTGAAGCTTTCTTT.

The genes are TRBV25-1 and TRBJ2-7, with a possible D match to TRBD1 (6 bases). Germline V lookup: CDR1 MGHDK, CDR2 SYGVNS. The CDR3 totals 12 residues. Deletions cut 6 bases from V and 11 bases from J, with 17 bases between. DNA of the CDR3: TGTGCCAGCAGCTTTGTGGGGGCCCCGGAGTACTTC. Translation gives CASSFVGAPEYF.

The rearrangement uses TRBV6-5 and TRBJ2-1; possibly TRBD1 for D (6 bases). Germline CDR1 and CDR2: MNHEY and SVGAGI. CDR3 length: 15 residues. The V gene lost 0 bases and the J gene lost 2 bases, with 8 bases spanning the gap. CDR3 sequence (DNA): TGTGCCAGCAGTTACTCGGCAGGGGCCTACAATGAGCAGTTCTTC. Protein sequence: CASSYSAGAYNEQFF.

This chain connects TRBV11-2 to TRBJ2-2; TRBD1 might be the D (6 bases). Germline-derived CDR1 and CDR2 are SGHAT and FQNNGV. Trimming pared 3 bases from V and 3 bases from J, leaving 20 bases between. The CDR3 totals 18 residues. CDR3 nucleotides: TGTGCCAGCAGCTTCCCCACCGAGGGGGAACCCCACACCGGGGAGCTGTTTTTT. Amino acid sequence: CASSFPTEGEPHTGELFF.

The J gene is TRBJ2-1, the V gene TRBV30; TRBD2 agrees at 9 bases. The CDR3 consists of 15 residues. After removal of 0 bases from V and 8 bases from J, the junction contained 8 bases not matched to a gene. The V gene's germline CDR1 is GTSNPN and CDR2 SVGIG (reference sequence). The CDR3 DNA is TGTGCCTGGAGTGTAGGGGTAGCGGGAGCCCATGAGCAGTTCTTC. Its protein is CAWSVGVAGAHEQFF.

This chain links TRBV2 with TRBJ1-1; D is undetermined. The CDR3 loop spans 12 amino acids. The germline V gene has CDR1 SNHLY and CDR2 FYNNEI. Trimming took off 3 bases at V and 7 bases at J, with 9 bases between the two ends. The CDR3 nucleotides read TGTGCCAGCAGTGATCCGCCTGGTGAAGCTTTCTTT. The encoded protein is CASSDPPGEAFF.

The rearrangement links TRBV27 to TRBJ1-1; 10 bases map to TRBD1. This CDR3 has 13 amino acids. Germline loops: CDR1 MNHEY, CDR2 SMNVEV (reference sequence). The ends lost 6 bases at V and 5 bases at J; junction bases unmatched: 3. CDR3 bases: TGTGCCAGCAGGGGACAGGGGTTGACTGAAGCTTTCTTT. Encoded protein: CASRGQGLTEAFF.

This clone was detected only once. V is TRBV6-6 and J is TRBJ2-5; either TRBD1 or TRBD2 may fit D (7 bases each). The CDR3 is made up of 14 amino acids. Germline V gene data show CDR1 as MNHNY and CDR2 as SVGAGI (reference sequence). The V gene lost 5 bases and the J gene lost 2 bases, with 12 bases spanning the gap. The chain's CDR3 is CASSNRGLQETQYF. The CDR3 DNA reads as TGTGCCAGCAGTAACAGGGGACTACAAGAGACCCAGTACTTC.

The rearrangement joins TRBV11-2 to TRBJ1-1; D is possibly TRBD1 (5 bases). Germline lookup yields CDR1 SGHAT and CDR2 FQNNGV. V lost 0 bases and J lost 4, with 12 bases in between. CDR3 length equals 15 residues. For the CDR3, the DNA is TGTGCCAGCAGCTTAGACCCCCTGGGGGGCACTGAAGCTTTCTTT. This codes for CASSLDPLGGTEAFF. The variable domain in full, completed from reference TRBV11-2 and TRBJ1-1, reads EAGVAQSPRYKIIEKRQSVAFWCNPISGHATLYWYQQILGQGPKLLIQFQNNGVVDDSQLPKDRFSAERLKGVDSTLKIQPAKLEDSAVYLCASSLDPLGGTEAFFGQGTRLTVV.

The chain joins TRBV5-1 to TRBJ2-5; TRBD2 matches at 7 bases. The CDR3 extends over 16 amino acids. V was pared by 2 bases and J by 3 bases, with 10 bases of the junction left unmatched. CDR1 is SGHRS and CDR2 is YFSETQ in the germline V gene. The DNA of the CDR3 is TGCGCCAGCAGCTTTGAGGCCGGCGGGGGAGAAGAGACCCAGTACTTC. It specifies CASSFEAGGGEETQYF.

This chain connects TRBV11-2 to TRBJ1-2; D is unresolved. Germline V gene sequence: CDR1 SGHAT, CDR2 FQNNGV. V was cut by 9 bases and J by 7 bases, with 12 bases left in between. The CDR3 has 11 residues. The CDR3 protein is CASGIKSGYTF. CDR3 DNA sequence: TGTGCCAGTGGGATAAAGAGTGGCTACACCTTC. The full variable domain, rest sourced from reference TRBV11-2 and TRBJ1-2, is EAGVAQSPRYKIIEKRQSVAFWCNPISGHATLYWYQQILGQGPKLLIQFQNNGVVDDSQLPKDRFSAERLKGVDSTLKIQPAKLEDSAVYLCASGIKSGYTFGSGTRLTVV.

The chain uses TRBV14 and TRBJ1-1, with D possibly TRBD1 on 6 matching bases. The V gene lost 2 bases and the J gene lost 1 base, with 8 bases spanning the gap. The germline V gene has CDR1 SGHDN and CDR2 FVKESK. This CDR3 is 14 amino acids long. The CDR3 bases are TGTGCCAGCAGCCAAAGGGGGGCGAACACTGAAGCTTTCTTT. Its protein is CASSQRGANTEAFF.

The V and J genes are TRBV4-3 and TRBJ2-5; 7 nucleotides agree with TRBD1. Germline assignment: CDR1 LGHNA and CDR2 YSLEER. This CDR3 has 16 amino acids. V gave up 0 bases and J gave up 5 bases; unmatched junction bases: 9. CDR3 in amino acids: CASSQDFSGGRETQYF. In DNA, the CDR3 is TGCGCCAGCAGCCAAGATTTCTCAGGGGGACGTGAGACCCAGTACTTC.

This chain uses TRBV15 with TRBJ2-3; unclear D gene. Germline V CDR1 and CDR2: LNHNV, YYDKDF (reference sequence). The V and J ends lost 0 bases and 2 bases respectively, with 9 bases between them. This CDR3 is built from 15 residues. The CDR3: CATSRDWADTDTQYF. CDR3 nucleotides: TGTGCCACCAGCAGAGATTGGGCAGACACAGATACGCAGTATTTT.

There are a few counts of this clone. The rearrangement links TRBV7-2 to TRBJ1-2; D is undetermined. The CDR3 covers 14 residues. Germline V lookup: CDR1 SGHTA, CDR2 FQGNSA. The V end lost 1 base, the J end lost 0 bases, and 6 bases lay between the germline ends. The CDR3 is CASSLEAANYGYTF. CDR3 nucleotide sequence: TGTGCCAGCAGCTTAGAGGCAGCTAACTATGGCTACACCTTC.

V gene TRBV5-4 combines with J gene TRBJ2-7, with D possibly matching TRBD2 (7 bases). The CDR3 consists of 15 residues. Trimming pared 5 bases from V and 0 bases from J, leaving 15 bases between. CDR1 SGHNT and CDR2 YYREEE come from the germline V gene (reference sequence). The CDR3 sequence is CASREGGTNSYEQYF. CDR3 sequence (DNA): TGTGCCAGCAGGGAGGGGGGGACGAACTCCTACGAGCAGTACTTC.

This chain joins TRBV28 and TRBJ2-1, with 7 bases identical to TRBD1. The CDR3 contains 14 residues. The germline CDR1 and CDR2 sequences are MDHEN and SYDVKM. V lost 5 bases and J lost 8; bases outside the gene matches: 9. The CDR3 nucleotides are TGTGCCAGCAGTAGGGACAGAGCAAACGATGAGCAGTTCTTC. Protein sequence: CASSRDRANDEQFF.